These 15 T cell receptor beta chains originate from one sample sequenced in a study of blood T cells in healthy people across ages. A second 7 to 11 cycle PCR used barcoded and J-beta primers. TCRdb re-called the 5' RACE reads with MiXCR, one entry per CDR3 protein. Of over a million distinct CDR3 sequences detected, over 35% appear once; the ten largest clones hold under 20%. The sample was blood. Every receptor here comes from a woman aged 55-70 years in good health.

The chain employs TRBV12-3 or TRBV12-4 and TRBJ2-3; TRBD2 might be the D (5 bases). This CDR3 has 14 residues. V was clipped by 3 bases and J by 5 bases, with 12 bases between them. CDR3 in amino acids: CASSFGVSGDTQYF. The DNA for the CDR3 is TGTGCCAGCAGTTTCGGGGTGAGCGGAGATACGCAGTATTTT.

The J gene is TRBJ2-5, the V gene TRBV28; 7 bases are shared with TRBD1. The better agreement between TRBJ2-7 and the DNA end casts doubt on the J call. The CDR3 runs to 13 residues. The germline V gene encodes CDR1 MDHEN and CDR2 SYDVKM. This CDR3 is CASSLGQRYEQYF. CDR3 DNA: TGTGCCAGCAGTTTGGGACAGAGATACGAGCAGTACTTC.

As concerns this clonotype: Its ends do not fully match the called genes, so a read error is possible. The chain recombines TRBV6-5 with TRBJ1-3, with D unclear. There are 12 residues in the CDR3. Germline assignment: CDR1 MNHEY and CDR2 SVGAGI. The CDR3 sequence is CASSNSGNTIYF. In DNA form, the CDR3 reads TGTGCCAGCAGTAACTCTGGAAACACCATATATTTT.

V and J are TRBV20-1 and TRBJ2-3, with a tentative D call TRBD2 (6 bases). Trimming shortened V by 1 base and J by 1 base, and 12 bases separated the two germline ends. CDR1 is DFQATT and CDR2 is SNEGSKA in the germline V gene (reference sequence). There are 15 residues in the CDR3. The CDR3 loop reads CSARVEGSRTDTQYF. CDR3 nucleotide sequence: TGCAGTGCTAGAGTGGAGGGAAGCCGCACAGATACGCAGTATTTT.

The chain's CDR3 is CASSIGTIHNEQFF. The CDR3 DNA sequence: TGTGCCAGCAGTATCGGGACTATTCACAATGAGCAGTTCTTC. This rearrangement joins TRBV12-3 or TRBV12-4 to TRBJ2-1; 7 bases match TRBD2. The V and J ends lost 5 bases and 5 bases, in that order; junction bases with no gene match: 6. The CDR3 has 14 amino acids.

Here the CDR3 reads CASSLVGLSLEQYF. The CDR3 coding sequence is TGTGCCAGCAGCTTAGTAGGACTATCCCTCGAGCAGTACTTC. The chain couples TRBV11-2 to TRBJ2-7; TRBD2 is a possible D gene (6 bases). There are 14 residues in the CDR3. Trimming removed 1 base at V and 6 bases at J, with 13 bases between. Germline CDR1 and CDR2: SGHAT and FQNNGV. Full variable domain (rest looked up from reference TRBV11-2 and TRBJ2-7): EAGVAQSPRYKIIEKRQSVAFWCNPISGHATLYWYQQILGQGPKLLIQFQNNGVVDDSQLPKDRFSAERLKGVDSTLKIQPAKLEDSAVYLCASSLVGLSLEQYFGPGTRLTVT.

The chain joins TRBV5-4 to TRBJ2-7; 7 bases map to TRBD1. This CDR3 is 15 amino acids long. Losses at the gene ends were 2 bases for V and 1 base for J; bases not matched to a gene: 6. CDR1 is SGHNT and CDR2 is YYREEE in the germline V gene (reference sequence). CDR3 sequence reads: CASSFGPRGSYEQYF. CDR3 DNA: TGTGCCAGCAGCTTCGGACCCAGGGGGTCCTACGAGCAGTACTTC.

The rearrangement links TRBV5-1 to TRBJ2-1, with 9 bases identical to TRBD2. This CDR3 contains 15 residues. V lost 0 bases and J lost 6; bases outside the gene matches: 4. CDR1 and CDR2 (germline): SGHRS, YFSETQ. DNA of the CDR3: TGCGCCAGCAGCTTGGTGGTAGCGGGAGTCAATGAGCAGTTCTTC. Amino acids: CASSLVVAGVNEQFF.

The chain has TRBV27 and TRBJ2-3, with 14 bases identical to TRBD2. Germline V gene sequence: CDR1 MNHEY, CDR2 SMNVEV (reference sequence). V was clipped by 8 bases and J by 4 bases; unmatched bases: 11. The CDR3 is 17 residues long. The CDR3 here is CASAPSTSGRAADTQYF. The CDR3 DNA follows: TGTGCCAGCGCACCTTCGACTAGCGGGAGGGCTGCAGATACGCAGTATTTT.

This clonotype occurred a few times. The gene calls are TRBV2 and TRBJ2-5; D could derive from TRBD1 or TRBD2 (6 bases each). The CDR3 covers 14 residues. Germline V CDR1 and CDR2: SNHLY, FYNNEI. V lost 7 bases and J lost 3, with 15 bases in between. Here the CDR3 reads CASKGGTSKETQYF. CDR3 nucleotide sequence: TGTGCCAGCAAAGGGGGGACCTCAAAAGAGACCCAGTACTTC.

This chain connects TRBV5-1 to TRBJ2-7; 14 bases fit TRBD2. The CDR3 covers 15 residues. Losses at the gene ends were 4 bases for V and 9 bases for J; bases not matched to a gene: 9. The germline V gene has CDR1 SGHRS and CDR2 YFSETQ. The DNA for the CDR3 is TGCGCCAGCAGCCTAAACGACGGACTAGCGGGAGGGCAGTACTTC. It translates to CASSLNDGLAGGQYF.

The chain has TRBV6-5 and TRBJ1-4; D is perhaps TRBD1 (6 bases). CDR1 MNHEY and CDR2 SVGAGI come from the germline V gene. Trimming shortened V by 6 bases and J by 7 bases, and 18 bases separated the two germline ends. The length of the CDR3 is 15 residues. Here the CDR3 DNA reads TGTGCCAGCAGCCGGACAGCAGTAGGGGCTGAAAAACTGTTTTTT. Amino acid sequence: CASSRTAVGAEKLFF.

The CDR3 DNA sequence: TGTGCCAGCCTATCGCGGGGCGGGTCCTACAATGAGCAGTTCTTC. Protein: CASLSRGGSYNEQFF. This chain connects TRBV28 to TRBJ2-1; weak D call: TRBD2 (6 bases). This CDR3 has 15 residues. The V gene's germline CDR1 is MDHEN and CDR2 SYDVKM. Trimming removed 8 bases at V and 1 base at J, with 15 bases between. The whole variable domain, remainder taken from reference TRBV28 and TRBJ2-1, is DVKVTQSSRYLVKRTGEKVFLECVQDMDHENMFWYRQDPGLGLRLIYFSYDVKMKEKGDIPEGYSVSREKKERFSLILESASTNQTSMYLCASLSRGGSYNEQFFGPGTRLTVL.

The J gene is TRBJ2-3, the V gene TRBV7-3, with TRBD1 as a possible D gene (6 bases). CDR3 length equals 14 residues. V lost 6 bases and J 6 bases, leaving 16 bases between the germline ends. CDR1 is SGHTA, CDR2 FQGTGA, per germline. The CDR3 here is CASRHRARKDTQYF. DNA for the CDR3: TGTGCCAGCAGACACAGGGCCAGGAAGGATACGCAGTATTTT.

The chain links TRBV29-1 to TRBJ2-3; either TRBD1 or TRBD2 may supply D (5 bases each). CDR3 length: 14 residues. Germline assignment: CDR1 SQVTM and CDR2 ANQGSEA. The V end lost 7 bases, the J end lost 5 bases, and 19 bases lay between the germline ends. The DNA for the CDR3 is TGCAGCGGGGGGATGGGGGACGCACGAGATACGCAGTATTTT. It specifies CSGGMGDARDTQYF.